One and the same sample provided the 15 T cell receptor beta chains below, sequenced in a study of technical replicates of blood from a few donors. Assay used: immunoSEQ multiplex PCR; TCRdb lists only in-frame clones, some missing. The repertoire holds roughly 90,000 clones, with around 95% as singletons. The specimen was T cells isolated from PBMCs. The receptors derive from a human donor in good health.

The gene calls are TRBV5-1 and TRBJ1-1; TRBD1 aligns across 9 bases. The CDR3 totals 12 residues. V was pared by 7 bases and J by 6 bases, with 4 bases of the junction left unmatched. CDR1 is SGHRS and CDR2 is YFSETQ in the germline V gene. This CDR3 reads CASGQGLAEAFF. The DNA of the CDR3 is TGCGCCAGCGGACAGGGGTTGGCTGAAGCTTTCTTT.

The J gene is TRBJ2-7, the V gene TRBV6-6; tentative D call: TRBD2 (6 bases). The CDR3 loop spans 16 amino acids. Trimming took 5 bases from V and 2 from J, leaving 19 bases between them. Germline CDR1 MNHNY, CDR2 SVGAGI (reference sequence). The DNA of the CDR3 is TGTGCCAGCAGTCACCAACCCACGGGAGTAACCTACGAGCAGTACTTC. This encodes CASSHQPTGVTYEQYF.

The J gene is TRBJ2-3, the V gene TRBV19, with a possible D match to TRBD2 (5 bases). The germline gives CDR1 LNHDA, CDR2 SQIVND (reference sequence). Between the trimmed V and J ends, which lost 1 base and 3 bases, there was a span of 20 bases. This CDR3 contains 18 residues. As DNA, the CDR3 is TGTGCCAGTAGTATAGCACTTTTCGGCGAGGGTTTTACAGATACGCAGTATTTT. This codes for CASSIALFGEGFTDTQYF.

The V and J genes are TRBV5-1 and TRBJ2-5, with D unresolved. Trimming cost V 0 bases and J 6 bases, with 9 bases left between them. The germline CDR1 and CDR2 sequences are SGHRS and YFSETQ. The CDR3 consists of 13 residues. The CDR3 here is CASSLVVMQTQYF. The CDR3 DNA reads TGCGCCAGCAGCTTGGTAGTGATGCAGACCCAGTACTTC.

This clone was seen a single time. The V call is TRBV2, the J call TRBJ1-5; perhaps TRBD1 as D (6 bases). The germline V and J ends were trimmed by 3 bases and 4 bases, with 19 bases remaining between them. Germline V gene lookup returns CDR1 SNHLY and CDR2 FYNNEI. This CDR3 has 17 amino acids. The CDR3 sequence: CASSDKHPGASNQPQHF. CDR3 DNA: TGTGCCAGCAGTGACAAACACCCAGGGGCGTCGAATCAGCCCCAGCATTTT. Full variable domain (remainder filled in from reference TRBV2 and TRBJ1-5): EPEVTQTPSHQVTQMGQEVILRCVPISNHLYFYWYRQILGQKVEFLVSFYNNEISEKSEIFDDQFSVERPDGSNFTLKIRSTKLEDSAMYFCASSDKHPGASNQPQHFGDGTRLSIL.

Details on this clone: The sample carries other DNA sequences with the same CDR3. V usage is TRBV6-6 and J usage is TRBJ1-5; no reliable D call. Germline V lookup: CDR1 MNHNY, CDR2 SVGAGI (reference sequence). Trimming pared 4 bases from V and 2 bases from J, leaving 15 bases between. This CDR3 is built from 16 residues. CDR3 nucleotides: TGTGCCAGCAGTTTTCTGACGGGGAGCGGCAATCAGCCCCAGCATTTT. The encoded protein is CASSFLTGSGNQPQHF.

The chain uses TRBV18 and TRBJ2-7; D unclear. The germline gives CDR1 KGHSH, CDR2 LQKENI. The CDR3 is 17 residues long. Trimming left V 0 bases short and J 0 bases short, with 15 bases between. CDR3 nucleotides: TGTGCCAGCTCACCACCCCTTAGAAGTCCTAACTCCTACGAGCAGTACTTC. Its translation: CASSPPLRSPNSYEQYF.

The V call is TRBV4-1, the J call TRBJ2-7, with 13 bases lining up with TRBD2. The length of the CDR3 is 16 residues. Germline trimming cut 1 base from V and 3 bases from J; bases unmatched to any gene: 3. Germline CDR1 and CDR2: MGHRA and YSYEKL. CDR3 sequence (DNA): TGCGCCAGCAGCCAAGCTGGACTAGCGGGAGTCTACGAGCAGTACTTC. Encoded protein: CASSQAGLAGVYEQYF.

The CDR3 DNA sequence: TGCGCCAGCAGCTTGGGGACAGGGTCGAATGAGCAGTTCTTC. Its translation: CASSLGTGSNEQFF. This rearrangement joins TRBV5-1 to TRBJ2-1; 8 bases fit TRBD1. Germline assignment: CDR1 SGHRS and CDR2 YFSETQ. This CDR3 spans 14 amino acids. V shed 0 bases, J shed 7 bases, and the junction held 3 bases outside the gene matches.

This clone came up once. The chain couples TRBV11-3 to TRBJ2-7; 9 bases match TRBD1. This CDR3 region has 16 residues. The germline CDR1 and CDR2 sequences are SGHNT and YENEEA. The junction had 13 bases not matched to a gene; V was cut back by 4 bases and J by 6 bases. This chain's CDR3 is CASSSPPGQGIGEQYF. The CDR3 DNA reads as TGTGCCAGCAGCTCACCCCCGGGACAGGGAATTGGCGAGCAGTACTTC.

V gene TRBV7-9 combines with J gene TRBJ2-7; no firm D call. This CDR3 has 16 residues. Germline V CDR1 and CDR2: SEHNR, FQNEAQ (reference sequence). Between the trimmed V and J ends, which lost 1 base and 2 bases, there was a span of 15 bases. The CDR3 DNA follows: TGTGCCAGCAGCTTAGGGAGTGTGGGTGTGGCCTACGAGCAGTACTTC. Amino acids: CASSLGSVGVAYEQYF.

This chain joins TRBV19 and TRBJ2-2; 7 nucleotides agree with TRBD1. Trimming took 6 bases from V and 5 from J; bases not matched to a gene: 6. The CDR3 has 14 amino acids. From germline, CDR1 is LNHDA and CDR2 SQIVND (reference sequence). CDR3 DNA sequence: TGTGCCAGTAGCGAAAGGGGGCGGACCGGGGAGCTGTTTTTT. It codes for CASSERGRTGELFF.

CDR3 coding DNA: TGTGCCAGCAGCTTACTAACGACAAAAGACACTGAAGCTTTCTTT. Translated: CASSLLTTKDTEAFF. The chain uses TRBV7-9 and TRBJ1-1; no firm D call. CDR1 SEHNR and CDR2 FQNEAQ come from the germline V gene (reference sequence). The CDR3 contains 15 residues. The V end lost 2 bases, the J end lost 3 bases, and 13 bases lay between the germline ends. Full variable domain (outside the CDR3, taken from reference TRBV7-9 and TRBJ1-1): DTGVSQNPRHKITKRGQNVTFRCDPISEHNRLYWYRQTLGQGPEFLTYFQNEAQLEKSRLLSDRFSAERPKGSFSTLEIQRTEQGDSAMYLCASSLLTTKDTEAFFGQGTRLTVV.

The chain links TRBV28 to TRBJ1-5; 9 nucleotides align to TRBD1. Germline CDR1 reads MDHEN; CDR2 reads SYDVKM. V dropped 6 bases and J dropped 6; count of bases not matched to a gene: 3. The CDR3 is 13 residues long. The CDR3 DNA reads TGTGCCAGCAGCACAGGGGGCGGTCAGCCCCAGCATTTT. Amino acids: CASSTGGGQPQHF.

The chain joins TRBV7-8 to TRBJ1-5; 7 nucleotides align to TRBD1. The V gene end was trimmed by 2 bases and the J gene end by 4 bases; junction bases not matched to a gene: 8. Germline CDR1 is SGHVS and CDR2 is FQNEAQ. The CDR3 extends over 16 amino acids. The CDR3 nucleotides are TGTGCCAGCAGCTTAAGTGTGAGGGACAGAAATCAGCCCCAGCATTTT. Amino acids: CASSLSVRDRNQPQHF. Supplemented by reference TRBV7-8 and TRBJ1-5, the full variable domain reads GAGVSQSPRYKVAKRGQDVALRCDPISGHVSLFWYQQALGQGPEFLTYFQNEAQLDKSGLPSDRFFAERPEGSVSTLKIQRTQQEDSAVYLCASSLSVRDRNQPQHFGDGTRLSIL.